This T cell receptor beta chain is from a study of CD8 T cells in ankylosing spondylitis. Findings of the study overall: The authors reported significant enrichment of disease-linked clones in matched ankylosing spondylitis synovial fluid. Previous work reported some of these motif variants in the synovial fluid and blood of reactive arthritis. Seemingly distinctive of ankylosing spondylitis blood was a TCR beta motif formed by eight highly homologous variants. Disease-linked clones were found to be CD8+ and relatively rare in peripheral blood.

This clonotype was observed many times. Its antigen is not identified. Germline V gene data show CDR1 as SGHAT and CDR2 as FQNNGV. V was pared by 8 bases and J by 6 bases, with 23 bases between. CDR3 length: 16 residues. Using quantitative 5'-RACE with molecular barcodes, the authors made TCR beta libraries. TCRdb fed the 5' RACE reads into MiXCR, producing one record per CDR3 protein. The repertoire holds hundreds of thousands of distinct CDR3 sequences, with 12% as singletons. The chain is built from TRBV11-2 and TRBJ2-1; D call uncertain. The sample consisted of blood, either unsorted or a sorted T cell fraction (not recorded which). This receptor was identified in a male donor with ankylosing spondylitis. The CDR3 DNA is TGTGCCAGCTTTGGTGAAGGAGAGCTAGGATTCAATGAGCAGTTCTTC. Translating it yields CASFGEGELGFNEQFF.